The source of this T cell receptor beta chain is a study of shared clonotypes between healthy human individuals. This CDR3 is built from 14 residues. The V gene's germline CDR1 is MGHRA and CDR2 YSYEKL. The V and J ends lost 4 bases and 5 bases respectively, with 13 bases between them. Libraries were prepared by immunoSEQ multiplex PCR; TCRdb keeps only in-frame clonotypes and omits some of them. The table has some 2.3 million clones, more than 85% seen once; the top ten hold about 0.39%. Material for sequencing was naive CD4+ T cells from PBMCs. Noted subset: CD45RA+ positively selected. The sequence came from a young man in good health. Some clones in this sample may be carry-over from other donors' samples. This rearrangement joins TRBV4-1 to TRBJ2-3; a possible D gene is TRBD1 (5 bases). This CDR3 reads CASSRAGIGDTQYF. The CDR3 coding sequence is TGCGCCAGCAGCCGGGCAGGGATCGGAGATACGCAGTATTTT.